Detailed here is one T cell receptor beta chain. This sample stems from a study of blood T cell repertoires in COVID-19. Study information: Italy, Spain and the United States were the sources of the convalescent and acute COVID-19 samples. PBMCs, B-cell-depleted T cells, or T cells were the source of the cDNA or gDNA that made up the material.

Authors' processing steps: Amplification from reference gene primers served as the basis for estimated nucleated cell counts. Method: immunoSEQ multiplex PCR; TCRdb's copy keeps in-frame clones and lacks some. Clone size and the V and J calls come from that table; the DNA yielded D and trimming. The sample shows roughly 99,000 clones, about four fifths of them seen only once. From germline, CDR1 is SGHVS and CDR2 FNYEAQ. V lost 1 base and J 4 bases, leaving 2 bases between the germline ends. The length of the CDR3 is 13 residues. The receptor was derived from an elderly woman with active or convalescent COVID-19. Sequencing used peripheral blood. This chain joins TRBV7-6 and TRBJ2-6; D unresolved. CDR3 sequence reads: CASSLVGANVLTF. CDR3 in DNA: TGTGCCAGCAGCTTAGTAGGGGCCAACGTCCTGACTTTC.